This TCR beta chain was recovered during a study of OX40 agonist ivuxolimab in advanced cancers. Whole-study context: There were three patients with partial responses, one having hepatocellular carcinoma and two cutaneous melanoma.

Study results and limitations: Nonresponders, in some cases, also had low normalized T-cell clonal expansion.

There are 12 residues in the CDR3. V lost 5 bases and J 4 bases, leaving 8 bases between the germline ends. Germline CDR1 MNHEY, CDR2 SVGAGI. About this clone itself: Its antigen remains unknown.

Generated by immunoSEQ multiplex PCR, the TCRdb table keeps only in-frame clones and is missing some. The sample yields about 73,000 clones, 80% to 90% seen once. Specimen: CD4+ or CD8+ T cells sorted from blood, collected in a trial of the OX40 agonist ivuxolimab. The chain carries TRBV6-5 and TRBJ1-2; D unclear. The sequence was collected from an adult with an advanced solid tumor such as melanoma, head and neck, liver or kidney cancer. Written as DNA, the CDR3 is TGTGCCAGCAGTGACAATTTCTATGGCTACACCTTC. This codes for CASSDNFYGYTF.